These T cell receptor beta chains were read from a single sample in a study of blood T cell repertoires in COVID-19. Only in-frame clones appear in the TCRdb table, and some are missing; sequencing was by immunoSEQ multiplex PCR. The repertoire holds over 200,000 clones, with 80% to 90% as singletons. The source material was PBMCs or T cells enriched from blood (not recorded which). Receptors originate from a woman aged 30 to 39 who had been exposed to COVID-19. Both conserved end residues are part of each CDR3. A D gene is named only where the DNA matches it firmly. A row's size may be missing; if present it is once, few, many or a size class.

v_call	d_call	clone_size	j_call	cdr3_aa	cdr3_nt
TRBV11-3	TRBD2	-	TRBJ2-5	CASSLGLAGVGETQYF	TGTGCCAGCAGCTTAGGCCTAGCGGGAGTCGGGGAGACCCAGTACTTC
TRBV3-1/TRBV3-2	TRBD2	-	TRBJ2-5	CASSLGTSGAGAETQYF	TGTGCCAGCAGCCTCGGGACTAGCGGAGCGGGGGCTGAGACCCAGTACTTC
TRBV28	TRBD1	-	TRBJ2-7	CASRKTGGLYEQYF	TGTGCCAGCAGAAAAACAGGGGGCCTCTACGAGCAGTACTTC
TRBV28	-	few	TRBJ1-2	CASSYEGLGYGYTF	TGTGCCAGCAGTTACGAGGGCTTGGGCTATGGCTACACCTTC
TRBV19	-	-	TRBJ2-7	CASSIGLATSYEQYF	TGTGCCAGTAGTATTGGTCTAGCGACATCCTACGAGCAGTACTTC
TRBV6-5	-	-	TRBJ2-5	CASTRTGEVGETQYF	TGTGCCAGCACCCGAACGGGGGAAGTCGGCGAGACCCAGTACTTC
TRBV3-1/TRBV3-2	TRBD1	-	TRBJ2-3	CASSQRISGGPDTQYF	TGTGCCAGCAGCCAACGTATATCAGGGGGCCCAGATACGCAGTATTTT
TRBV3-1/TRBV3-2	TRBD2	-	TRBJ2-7	CASSRTTGLAGYEQYF	TGTGCCAGCAGCCGCACCACCGGACTAGCGGGTTACGAGCAGTACTTC
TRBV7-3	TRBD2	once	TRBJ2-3	CASSPGLADTDTQYF	TGTGCCAGCAGCCCAGGACTAGCGGACACAGATACGCAGTATTTT
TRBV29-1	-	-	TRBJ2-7	CSVGSGSYEQYF	TGCAGCGTTGGTTCCGGGAGCTACGAGCAGTACTTC
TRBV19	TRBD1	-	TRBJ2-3	CASGQGLRLTDTQYF	TGTGCCAGTGGACAGGGCCTACGTCTCACAGATACGCAGTATTTT
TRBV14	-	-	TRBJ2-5	CASSQEERSETQYF	TGTGCCAGCAGCCAAGAAGAGCGGTCGGAGACCCAGTACTTC